These 9 T cell receptor beta chains share one sample of origin, sequenced in a study of human T cells and chemical hapten exposure. Noted time point: patch test 2, 6 weeks after DPC sensitization. The treatment was: therapeutic diphenylcyclopropenone sensitization with weekly scalp DPC. Each CDR3 protein gets one entry after TCRdb re-called the RACE reads with MiXCR. This table has over 130,000 distinct CDR3 sequences, about an eighth appearing once. Here the sequenced sample was whole blood, taken in connection with sensitization to the hapten diphenylcyclopropenone (DPC). The receptors were sampled from a woman in her forties or fifties with alopecia areata. Some clones in this sample may be carry-over from other donors' samples.

The chain joins TRBV5-1 to TRBJ2-1; D might be TRBD2 (6 bases). Germline values: CDR1 SGHRS, CDR2 YFSETQ. The CDR3 sequence is 13 residues long. The ends were cut back, 4 bases at V and 8 bases at J, with 13 bases in the middle. This CDR3 is CASSPEGLYEQFF. CDR3 nucleotide sequence: TGCGCCAGCAGCCCGGAGGGGCTCTATGAGCAGTTCTTC. Drawing the rest from reference TRBV5-1 and TRBJ2-1, the complete variable domain is KAGVTQTPRYLIKTRGQQVTLSCSPISGHRSVSWYQQTPGQGLQFLFEYFSETQRNKGNFPGRFSGRQFSNSRSEMNVSTLELGDSALYLCASSPEGLYEQFFGPGTRLTVL.

The chain recombines TRBV27 with TRBJ2-7, with 12 bases aligning to TRBD2. This CDR3 is 15 amino acids long. Germline values: CDR1 MNHEY, CDR2 SMNVEV (reference sequence). V lost 4 bases to trimming and J lost 6 bases; unmatched junction nucleotides: 7. In DNA form, the CDR3 reads TGTGCCAGCAGTTCCTGGACTAGCGGGATAGGCGAGCAGTACTTC. This gives the protein CASSSWTSGIGEQYF.

This clonotype has a handful of counts. V usage is TRBV7-3 and J usage is TRBJ2-7; 10 bases line up with TRBD1. The CDR3 is 15 amino acids. J lost 2 bases, V lost 5 bases, and 6 bases had no gene match. The germline V gene has CDR1 SGHTA and CDR2 FQGTGA. The CDR3 region is CASSPAGTGAYEQYF. CDR3 coding DNA: TGTGCCAGCAGCCCAGCCGGGACAGGGGCCTACGAGCAGTACTTC.

The genes are TRBV10-3 and TRBJ1-5; D possibly corresponds to TRBD1 (6 bases). This CDR3 comprises 13 residues. V lost 4 bases to trimming and J lost 8 bases, with 12 bases between them. Germline V gene lookup returns CDR1 ENHRY and CDR2 SYGVKD. The CDR3 region is CAISAGEGKPQHF. The CDR3 nucleotides are TGTGCCATCAGTGCAGGGGAGGGAAAGCCCCAGCATTTT.

This clonotype has just a few counts. The CDR3, as DNA: TGTGCCAGCACTCCAGGGGGACTAGCGGGTAACAATGAGCAGTTCTTC. This encodes CASTPGGLAGNNEQFF. The gene calls are TRBV12-3 or TRBV12-4 and TRBJ2-1, with TRBD2 identical over 12 bases. The CDR3 totals 16 residues. V shed 7 bases, J shed 5 bases, and the junction held 9 bases outside the gene matches.

This clonotype has just a few counts. This chain connects TRBV11-3 to TRBJ2-1; possible D gene TRBD2, 6 bases. This CDR3 has 17 residues. CDR1 SGHNT and CDR2 YENEEA come from the germline V gene. V lost 0 bases to trimming and J lost 4 bases, with 16 bases between them. The DNA for the CDR3 is TGTGCCAGCAGCTTAGATAGGGGCGGAGGGCCGTACAATGAGCAGTTCTTC. Translating it yields CASSLDRGGGPYNEQFF.

Only a few counts were recorded for this clonotype. The chain is built from TRBV7-8 and TRBJ1-1, with D tentatively TRBD1 (6 bases). Trimming removed 2 bases at V and 6 bases at J, with 10 bases between. CDR1 is SGHVS and CDR2 is FQNEAQ in the germline V gene. The CDR3 length is 13 residues. CDR3 in amino acids: CASSLLQGSEAFF. The CDR3 DNA follows: TGTGCCAGCAGCTTACTACAGGGCTCTGAAGCTTTCTTT.

This clonotype showed up just a few times. The CDR3 sequence is CATSRGGSYNEQFF. The CDR3 DNA reads as TGTGCCACCAGCAGAGGGGGGTCCTACAATGAGCAGTTCTTC. The chain combines TRBV15 with TRBJ2-1; tentatively, D is TRBD1 or TRBD2 (5 bases each). CDR1 is LNHNV, CDR2 YYDKDF, per germline (reference sequence). The CDR3 has 14 amino acids. V was clipped by 1 base and J by 1 base, with 5 bases between them.

The chain couples TRBV20-1 to TRBJ1-4; D ambiguous. Deletions cut 4 bases from V and 1 base from J, with 10 bases between. There are 14 residues in the CDR3. Germline V gene lookup returns CDR1 DFQATT and CDR2 SNEGSKA (reference sequence). The CDR3 nucleotides read TGCAGTGCTACCCAACGAATAACTAATGAAAAACTGTTTTTT. Its protein is CSATQRITNEKLFF.